Reported below is one T cell receptor beta chain. Its antigen is not identified. The study ran its PCR with 60 Vbeta and 13 Jbeta primers. In the original processing: Later analysis identified 80 million to 90 million unique TCR beta chains, 10 million to 12 million shared. Clones were read by immunoSEQ multiplex PCR, and TCRdb kept only the in-frame ones, dropping some. D and trimming were read from the DNA, whereas the V and J calls and clone size are those reported in that table. The sample carries about 140,000 clones, around 82% recorded once. Whereas donors were nominally healthy upon sampling, unrecorded immune exposures were probable. This specimen comes from a study of cytomegalovirus exposure and HLA in healthy donors. Study-wide findings and caveats: About 87% or about 30% of the time was how often most TCR beta V segments were productive, according to an earlier analysis.

The germline gives CDR1 SQVTM, CDR2 ANQGSEA. The CDR3 spans 14 residues. Trimming removed 0 bases at V and 8 bases at J, with 13 bases between. Specimen: PBMCs. The chain links TRBV29-1 to TRBJ1-4; D is undetermined. The receptor was isolated from a woman under 30 in good health and CMV-seropositive. CDR3 nucleotides: TGCAGCGTTGAAGATCTAGCTAGCAGGGAAAAACTGTTTTTT. Translating it yields CSVEDLASREKLFF.